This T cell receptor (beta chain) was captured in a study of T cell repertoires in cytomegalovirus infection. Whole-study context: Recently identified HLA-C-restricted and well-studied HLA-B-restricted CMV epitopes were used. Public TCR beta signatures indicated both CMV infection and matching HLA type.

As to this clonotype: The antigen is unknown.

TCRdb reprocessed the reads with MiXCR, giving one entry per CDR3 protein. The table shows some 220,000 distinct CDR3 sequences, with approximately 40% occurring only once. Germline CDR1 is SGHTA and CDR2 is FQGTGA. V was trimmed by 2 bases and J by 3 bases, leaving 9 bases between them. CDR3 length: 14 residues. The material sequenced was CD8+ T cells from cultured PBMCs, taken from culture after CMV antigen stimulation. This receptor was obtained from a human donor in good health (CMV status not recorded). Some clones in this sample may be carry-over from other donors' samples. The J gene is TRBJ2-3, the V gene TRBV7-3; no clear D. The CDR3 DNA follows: TGTGCCAGCAGCTTAGAGTCCGGAACAGATACGCAGTATTTT. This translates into CASSLESGTDTQYF. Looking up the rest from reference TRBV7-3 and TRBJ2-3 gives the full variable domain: GAGVSQTPSNKVTEKGKYVELRCDPISGHTALYWYRQSLGQGPEFLIYFQGTGAADDSGLPNDRFFAVRPEGSVSTLKIQRTERGDSAVYLCASSLESGTDTQYFGPGTRLTVL.